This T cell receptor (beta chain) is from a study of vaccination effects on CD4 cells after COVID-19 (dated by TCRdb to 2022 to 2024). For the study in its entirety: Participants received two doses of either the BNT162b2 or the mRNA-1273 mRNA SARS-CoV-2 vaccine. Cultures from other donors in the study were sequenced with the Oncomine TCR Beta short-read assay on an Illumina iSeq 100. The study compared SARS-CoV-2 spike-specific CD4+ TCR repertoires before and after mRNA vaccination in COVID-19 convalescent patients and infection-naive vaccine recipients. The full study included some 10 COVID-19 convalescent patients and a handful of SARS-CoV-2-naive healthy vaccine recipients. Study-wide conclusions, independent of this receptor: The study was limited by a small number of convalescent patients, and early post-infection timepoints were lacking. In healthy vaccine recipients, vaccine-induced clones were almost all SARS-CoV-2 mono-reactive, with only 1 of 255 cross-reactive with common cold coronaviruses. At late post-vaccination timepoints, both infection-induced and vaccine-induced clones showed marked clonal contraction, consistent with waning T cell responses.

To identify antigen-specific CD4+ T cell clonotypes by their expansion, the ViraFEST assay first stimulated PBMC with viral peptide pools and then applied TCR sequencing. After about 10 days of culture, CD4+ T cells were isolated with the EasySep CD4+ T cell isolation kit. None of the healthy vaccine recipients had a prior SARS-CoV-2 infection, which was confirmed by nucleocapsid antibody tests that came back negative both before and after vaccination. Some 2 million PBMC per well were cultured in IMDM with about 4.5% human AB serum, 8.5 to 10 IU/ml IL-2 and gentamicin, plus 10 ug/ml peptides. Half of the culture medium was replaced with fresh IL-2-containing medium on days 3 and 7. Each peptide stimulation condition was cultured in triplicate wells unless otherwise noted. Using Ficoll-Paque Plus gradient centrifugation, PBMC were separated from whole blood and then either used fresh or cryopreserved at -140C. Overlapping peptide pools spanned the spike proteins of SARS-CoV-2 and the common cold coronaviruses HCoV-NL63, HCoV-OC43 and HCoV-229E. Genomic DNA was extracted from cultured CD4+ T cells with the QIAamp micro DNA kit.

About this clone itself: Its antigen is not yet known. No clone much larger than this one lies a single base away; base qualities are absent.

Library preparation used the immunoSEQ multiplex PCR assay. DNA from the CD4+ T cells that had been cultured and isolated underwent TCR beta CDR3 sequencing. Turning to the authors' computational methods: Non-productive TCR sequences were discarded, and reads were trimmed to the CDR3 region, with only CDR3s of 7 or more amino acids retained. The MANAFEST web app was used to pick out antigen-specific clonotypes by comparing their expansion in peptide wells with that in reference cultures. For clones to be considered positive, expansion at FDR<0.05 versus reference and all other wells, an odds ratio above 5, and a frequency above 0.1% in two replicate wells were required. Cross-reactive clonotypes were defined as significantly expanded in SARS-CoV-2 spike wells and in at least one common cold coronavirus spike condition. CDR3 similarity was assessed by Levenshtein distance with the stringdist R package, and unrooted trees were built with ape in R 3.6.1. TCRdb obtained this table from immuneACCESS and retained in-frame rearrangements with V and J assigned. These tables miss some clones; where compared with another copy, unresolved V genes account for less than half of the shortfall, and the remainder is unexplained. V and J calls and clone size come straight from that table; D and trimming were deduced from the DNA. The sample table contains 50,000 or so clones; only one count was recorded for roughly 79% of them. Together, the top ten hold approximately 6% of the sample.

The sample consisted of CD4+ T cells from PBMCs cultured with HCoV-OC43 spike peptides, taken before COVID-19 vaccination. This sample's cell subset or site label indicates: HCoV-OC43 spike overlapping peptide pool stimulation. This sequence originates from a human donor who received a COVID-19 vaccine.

The sequenced DNA: TGTGCCAGCAGCTTAGCAGGTGGCAATGAGCAGTTCTTC. This yields the protein CASSLAGGNEQFF. This sequence uses TRBV11-2 and TRBJ2-1; there is no confident call for the D gene. CDR1 and CDR2 are drawn from the germline V gene: SGHAT, FQNNGV. From its cysteine to its phenylalanine, the CDR3 spans 13 amino acids. CDR3 DNA only is kept here, 39 bases in frame from base 1. Trimming removed 1 base from V and 6 bases from J, leaving 7 bases between the germline ends.